One and the same sample provided the 28 T cell receptor beta chains below, sequenced in a study of control samples from healthy donors and cancer patients. This table comes from immunoSEQ multiplex PCR, and its TCRdb copy is limited to in-frame clones, with some not included. This sample carries 75,000 to 95,000 clones, 65% to 85% of them seen once, and the ten largest clones take under 50%. The sequencing sample was made of PBMCs. Receptor source: a man between 70 and 80 years old with lung cancer.

The gene calls are TRBV7-3 and TRBJ2-7; the match to TRBD1 covers 7 bases. The germline CDR1 and CDR2 sequences are SGHTA and FQGTGA. Trimming at V came to 5 bases and at J to 9 bases, leaving 10 bases not matched to a gene. This CDR3 spans 13 amino acids. The CDR3 DNA is TGTGCCAGCAGCCCAACAGGGGACCACCTGCAGTACTTC. This encodes CASSPTGDHLQYF.

This sequence joins TRBV5-5 and TRBJ1-6, with D possibly being TRBD1 (5 bases). CDR1 SGHKS and CDR2 YYEKEE come from the germline V gene (reference sequence). The CDR3 length is 15 residues. Between the trimmed V and J ends, which lost 2 bases and 3 bases, there was a span of 9 bases. The CDR3 loop reads CASSFGGLYNSPLHF. The CDR3 DNA sequence: TGTGCCAGCAGCTTCGGGGGACTCTATAATTCACCCCTCCACTTT.

The V and J genes are TRBV21-1 and TRBJ1-1; TRBD1, the table's D call, lacks a check against the DNA. TRBV21-1 is given as a pseudogene. CDR3 length: 13 residues. CDR3 residues: CASSSSGQGEAFF. In DNA, the CDR3 is TGTGCCAGCAGCTCCTCAGGACAGGGAGAAGCTTTCTTT.

This chain joins TRBV6-1 and TRBJ2-1, with no clear D. Germline loops: CDR1 MNHNS, CDR2 SASEGT. There are 15 residues in the CDR3. The germline V and J ends were trimmed by 1 base and 0 bases, with 7 bases remaining between them. The CDR3 DNA reads TGTGCCAGCAGTGAAGGGGTGAGCTCCTACAATGAGCAGTTCTTC. Its protein product is CASSEGVSSYNEQFF.

The chain employs TRBV19 and TRBJ1-1, with D tentatively TRBD1 (6 bases). Trimming took 5 bases from V and 11 from J, leaving 18 bases between them. CDR1 is LNHDA and CDR2 is SQIVND in the germline V gene (reference sequence). The CDR3 sequence is 13 residues long. The CDR3: CASSGGQRELAFF. For the CDR3, the DNA is TGTGCCAGTAGTGGGGGCCAGCGTGAGTTGGCTTTCTTT.

The chain links TRBV11-2 to TRBJ2-7; TRBD2 is a possible D gene (5 bases). This CDR3 contains 15 residues. V dropped 3 bases and J dropped 5 bases, with 17 bases sitting between them. Germline assignment: CDR1 SGHAT and CDR2 FQNNGV. The CDR3 sequence is CASSFEGLPKDEQYF. The CDR3 DNA reads as TGTGCCAGCAGCTTCGAGGGCCTCCCGAAGGACGAGCAGTACTTC.

This clone was counted a single time. The chain employs TRBV9 and TRBJ2-6; unclear D gene. The length of the CDR3 is 14 residues. The ends were cut back, 0 bases at V and 2 bases at J, with 3 bases in the middle. The germline V gene has CDR1 SGDLS and CDR2 YYNGEE. CDR3 loop: CASSVGAGANVLTF. CDR3 bases: TGTGCCAGCAGCGTAGGGGCTGGGGCCAACGTCCTGACTTTC.

This chain connects TRBV19 to TRBJ1-5; the D gene is possibly TRBD1 (6 bases). CDR1 and CDR2 (germline): LNHDA, SQIVND (reference sequence). The CDR3 is 14 amino acids. The V gene lost 7 bases and the J gene lost 4 bases, with 14 bases spanning the gap. As DNA, the CDR3 is TGTGCCAGTAACAAGGACAGTCTGAATCAGCCCCAGCATTTT. This sequence encodes CASNKDSLNQPQHF.

V gene TRBV27 combines with J gene TRBJ2-2; D is possibly TRBD1 (6 bases). Germline CDR1 MNHEY, CDR2 SMNVEV (reference sequence). Trimming removed 6 bases at V and 2 bases at J, with 10 bases between. CDR3 size: 14 residues. CDR3 residues: CASRAGTNTGELFF. In DNA, the CDR3 is TGTGCCAGCAGAGCCGGGACAAACACCGGGGAGCTGTTTTTT.

The gene calls are TRBV28 and TRBJ1-4; D perhaps matches TRBD1 (6 bases). V lost 5 bases and J lost 8, with 15 bases in between. Germline V CDR1 and CDR2: MDHEN, SYDVKM. This CDR3 region has 14 residues. The chain's CDR3 is CASSAGTSLEKLFF. The CDR3 bases are TGTGCCAGCAGTGCTGGGACATCTCTCGAAAAACTGTTTTTT.

This chain uses TRBV28 with TRBJ1-2, with D maybe TRBD1 (5 bases). In germline, CDR1 is MDHEN, CDR2 SYDVKM. The CDR3 totals 14 residues. V was cut by 5 bases and J by 8 bases, with 18 bases left in between. The CDR3 loop reads CASSPLGPRGGYTF. The CDR3 region has the DNA TGTGCCAGCAGTCCACTGGGGCCACGCGGGGGCTACACCTTC.

The chain combines TRBV5-1 with TRBJ2-3; 7 nucleotides align to TRBD2. The CDR3 is 15 residues long. The germline V gene has CDR1 SGHRS and CDR2 YFSETQ. Trimming at V came to 4 bases and at J to 6 bases, leaving 11 bases not matched to a gene. The CDR3 nucleotides are TGCGCCAGCAGCATCCGGGCCCCGGGGGGTGATACGCAGTATTTT. The encoded protein is CASSIRAPGGDTQYF.

The genes are TRBV4-2 and TRBJ1-2; tentatively, D is TRBD1 (5 bases). CDR1 and CDR2 (germline): LGHNA, YNFKEQ. The CDR3 runs to 14 residues. Between the trimmed V and J ends, which lost 3 bases and 4 bases, there was a span of 12 bases. CDR3 protein: CASSQAGLAYGYTF. CDR3 nucleotides: TGTGCCAGCAGCCAGGCAGGGTTGGCCTATGGCTACACCTTC.

The V gene is TRBV5-8, the J gene TRBJ1-5; tentatively, D is TRBD1 (6 bases). This CDR3 is 15 amino acids long. Germline loops: CDR1 SGHTS, CDR2 YDEGEE. Trimming took 4 bases from V and 0 from J, leaving 11 bases between them. For the CDR3, the DNA is TGTGCCAGCAGCCAGGGACACCATAGCAATCAGCCCCAGCATTTT. It is translated as CASSQGHHSNQPQHF.

The chain is built from TRBV7-9 and TRBJ1-6, with D possibly TRBD1 on 5 matching bases. V lost 6 bases and J lost 7, with 16 bases in between. The germline CDR1 and CDR2 sequences are SEHNR and FQNEAQ (reference sequence). The CDR3 runs 15 residues. The CDR3 loop reads CASSSISQGNSPLHF. The CDR3 coding sequence is TGTGCCAGCAGTTCTATCTCTCAGGGCAATTCACCCCTCCACTTT.

V gene TRBV28 combines with J gene TRBJ1-4, with D uncertain. The V gene lost 9 bases and the J gene lost 3 bases, with 11 bases spanning the gap. The CDR3 is 13 amino acids. Germline CDR1 is MDHEN and CDR2 is SYDVKM. The CDR3 region is CASNGSPNEKLFF. In DNA form, the CDR3 reads TGTGCCAGTAACGGTTCACCTAATGAAAAACTGTTTTTT.

The chain carries TRBV5-4 and TRBJ2-6; perhaps TRBD1 as D (5 bases). The CDR3 extends over 15 amino acids. The germline V gene has CDR1 SGHNT and CDR2 YYREEE (reference sequence). Deletions cut 0 bases from V and 4 bases from J, with 8 bases between. The CDR3 loop is CASSLAGYGANVLTF. The DNA for the CDR3 is TGTGCCAGCAGCTTGGCAGGGTACGGGGCCAACGTCCTGACTTTC.

The gene calls are TRBV5-1 and TRBJ2-2; D perhaps matches TRBD2 (5 bases). Germline CDR1 reads SGHRS; CDR2 reads YFSETQ. CDR3 length: 18 residues. The V end was cut by 0 bases, the J end by 3 bases, with 18 bases between. The CDR3 coding sequence is TGCGCCAGCAGCTTGGACCCTAGCCGGGGTTCGGACACCGGGGAGCTGTTTTTT. Encoded protein: CASSLDPSRGSDTGELFF.

This clone was counted a single time. As DNA, the CDR3 is TGTGCCAGTATCGGGCAGGCCCTAATGAACACTGAAGCTTTCTTT. Its translation is CASIGQALMNTEAFF. The chain couples TRBV27 to TRBJ1-1; D call uncertain. Trimming stripped 9 bases from V and 0 bases from J, with 17 bases between. Germline V CDR1 and CDR2: MNHEY, SMNVEV (reference sequence). The CDR3 runs 15 residues.

The chain is built from TRBV12-3 or TRBV12-4 and TRBJ1-1; no firm D call. Trimming shortened V by 1 base and J by 1 base, and 4 bases separated the two germline ends. CDR3 length: 13 amino acids. In nucleotides, the CDR3 is TGTGCCAGCAGTTTAGTACAGAACACTGAAGCTTTCTTT. It specifies CASSLVQNTEAFF.

This rearrangement joins TRBV30 to TRBJ1-1, with 9 bases fitting TRBD1. J gave up 1 base and V 2 bases, and 5 bases lay outside the gene matches. The CDR3 spans 15 residues. Per germline, CDR1 GTSNPN and CDR2 SVGIG (reference sequence). The chain's CDR3 is CAWSTSDRGNTEAFF. Here the CDR3 DNA reads TGTGCCTGGAGTACGTCGGACAGGGGGAACACTGAAGCTTTCTTT.

This CDR3 reads CASSESVGTQYF. The CDR3, as DNA: TGCGCCAGCAGTGAGTCGGTAGGCACGCAGTATTTT. The rearrangement uses TRBV10-1 and TRBJ2-3; D is uncertain. Germline V gene sequence: CDR1 WNHNN, CDR2 SYGVQD (reference sequence). Trimming left V 0 bases short and J 9 bases short, with 7 bases between. The CDR3 has 12 residues.

The chain links TRBV12-5 to TRBJ2-5, with no clear D. V lost 1 base to trimming and J lost 4 bases, with 1 base between them. The CDR3 extends over 11 amino acids. Germline V gene sequence: CDR1 LGHNT, CDR2 FRNRAP. CDR3 bases: TGTGCTAGTGGTTTGGGAGAGACCCAGTACTTC. It yields the protein CASGLGETQYF.

V is TRBV27 and J is TRBJ2-7; D remains unclear. CDR3 length equals 13 residues. CDR1 MNHEY and CDR2 SMNVEV come from the germline V gene (reference sequence). V shed 1 base and J shed 2 bases, with 6 bases lying between them. The CDR3 protein is CASSLWNAYEQYF. The CDR3 DNA sequence: TGTGCCAGCAGTTTATGGAATGCCTACGAGCAGTACTTC.

V gene TRBV5-1 combines with J gene TRBJ2-2; the D gene is possibly TRBD1 (5 bases). This CDR3 is 15 amino acids long. V shed 7 bases and J shed 0 bases, with 13 bases lying between them. Germline-derived CDR1 and CDR2 are SGHRS and YFSETQ. CDR3 nucleotides: TGCGCCAGCGGACAAGGTTCCTCGAACACCGGGGAGCTGTTTTTT. It is translated as CASGQGSSNTGELFF.

This chain connects TRBV10-2 to TRBJ2-3, with D possibly TRBD1 on 7 matching bases. The V and J ends lost 7 bases and 2 bases respectively, with 13 bases between them. The CDR3 extends over 14 amino acids. The V gene's germline CDR1 is WSHSY and CDR2 SAAADI. In nucleotides, the CDR3 is TGCGCCAGCACCCAGGGGGGTAACACAGATACGCAGTATTTT. It is translated as CASTQGGNTDTQYF.

The chain couples TRBV14 to TRBJ1-1; D call uncertain. Trimming removed 7 bases from V and 2 bases from J, with 14 bases in between. Germline V gene data show CDR1 as SGHDN and CDR2 as FVKESK. CDR3 size: 14 residues. The DNA for the CDR3 is TGTGCCAGCACCGAGAGAGCCCTAAACACTGAAGCTTTCTTT. Its protein product is CASTERALNTEAFF.

V is TRBV7-3 and J is TRBJ2-7, with 11 bases identical to TRBD1. V shed 5 bases and J 5 bases; nucleotides not matched to a gene: 11. Germline V lookup: CDR1 SGHTA, CDR2 FQGTGA. The CDR3 runs 16 residues. This CDR3 is CASSHGTGGRSDEQYF. CDR3 in DNA: TGTGCCAGCAGCCACGGGACAGGGGGTCGATCGGACGAGCAGTACTTC.